Below are 23 T cell receptor beta chains sequenced from a single sample in a study of blood T cell repertoires in COVID-19. Produced via immunoSEQ multiplex PCR; TCRdb's table is partial and in-frame only. The table has a few hundred thousand clones, around 86% seen once. Sample: PBMCs or T cells enriched from blood (not recorded which). These receptors were obtained from a man aged 25-45 years in a cohort exposed to, infected with or recovered from COVID-19 (not recorded which).

The J gene is TRBJ1-5, the V gene TRBV27; D not certain. Trimming pared 2 bases from V and 7 bases from J, leaving 9 bases between. CDR3 length: 13 amino acids. Germline-derived CDR1 and CDR2 are MNHEY and SMNVEV (reference sequence). The CDR3 DNA reads TGTGCCAGCAGTTTAGCGAGGAACCAGCCCCAGCATTTT. Translation gives CASSLARNQPQHF.

This rearrangement joins TRBV28 to TRBJ2-1; 14 positions match TRBD2. The CDR3 covers 19 residues. Trimming cost V 5 bases and J 8 bases; bases outside gene matches: 17. Germline V CDR1 and CDR2: MDHEN, SYDVKM. CDR3 loop: CASSGAGTSGSVVPHEQFF. CDR3 nucleotides: TGTGCCAGCAGTGGAGCCGGGACTAGCGGGAGCGTCGTCCCCCATGAGCAGTTCTTC.

This clone was seen only a few times. The rearrangement links TRBV24-1 to TRBJ1-4, with a possible D match to TRBD1 (5 bases). Germline V CDR1 and CDR2: KGHDR, SFDVKD. The V end lost 4 bases, the J end lost 7 bases, and 15 bases lay between the germline ends. The CDR3 has 15 residues. The CDR3 DNA follows: TGTGCCACCAGTGACCCAGGGCAGTCCGTTGAAAAACTGTTTTTT. It is translated as CATSDPGQSVEKLFF.

The chain couples TRBV5-6 to TRBJ2-2; D is perhaps TRBD1 (6 bases). V lost 2 bases and J lost 8, with 13 bases in between. The CDR3 length is 14 residues. Germline CDR1 reads SGHDT; CDR2 reads YYEEEE. CDR3 residues: CASSFVAGTGELFF. The CDR3 coding sequence is TGTGCCAGCAGCTTTGTGGCCGGGACAGGGGAGCTGTTTTTT.

The rearrangement uses TRBV5-1 and TRBJ1-1; 8 nucleotides align to TRBD1. The CDR3 is made up of 14 amino acids. V lost 5 bases, J lost 5 bases, and 8 bases stayed unmatched. Germline-derived CDR1 and CDR2 are SGHRS and YFSETQ. The CDR3 region is CASRSGGQGTEAFF. The DNA for the CDR3 is TGCGCCAGCAGGTCAGGGGGCCAGGGGACTGAAGCTTTCTTT.

V usage is TRBV9 and J usage is TRBJ2-7; D possibly corresponds to TRBD1 (6 bases). Germline V gene lookup returns CDR1 SGDLS and CDR2 YYNGEE. V was shortened by 0 bases and J by 0 bases, with 10 bases between the two germline ends. The CDR3 covers 15 residues. The CDR3 DNA follows: TGTGCCAGCAGCGTAGGCAGGGGAGCCTCCTACGAGCAGTACTTC. Translating gives CASSVGRGASYEQYF.

The rearrangement uses TRBV11-2 and TRBJ1-2; D gene unclear. Germline V gene data show CDR1 as SGHAT and CDR2 as FQNNGV. Trimming cost V 0 bases and J 3 bases, with 14 bases left between them. CDR3 length equals 16 residues. CDR3 coding DNA: TGTGCCAGCAGCTTAGAACTCCCGCCTCTTCACTATGGCTACACCTTC. Translated, it gives CASSLELPPLHYGYTF.

The chain recombines TRBV6-5 with TRBJ2-7; possibly TRBD2 for D (5 bases). The V gene lost 0 bases and the J gene lost 0 bases, with 12 bases spanning the gap. Germline V gene sequence: CDR1 MNHEY, CDR2 SVGAGI. The CDR3 runs to 16 residues. The CDR3 is CASSYSGDQGSYEQYF. The CDR3 DNA reads TGTGCCAGCAGTTACTCCGGGGATCAAGGCTCCTACGAGCAGTACTTC.

This clone was observed a few times. The rearrangement joins TRBV2 to TRBJ1-5, with TRBD1 matching over 9 bases. CDR1 and CDR2 from the germline V gene are SNHLY and FYNNEI. Trimming at V came to 2 bases and at J to 4 bases, leaving 3 bases not matched to a gene. The CDR3 runs to 15 residues. The CDR3 is CASSESGQGNQPQHF. The CDR3 region has the DNA TGTGCCAGCAGTGAATCGGGACAGGGAAATCAGCCCCAGCATTTT.

The rearrangement links TRBV19 to TRBJ2-2; 15 bases match TRBD2. In germline, CDR1 is LNHDA, CDR2 SQIVND (reference sequence). The CDR3 is made up of 19 amino acids. Losses at the gene ends were 5 bases for V and 2 bases for J; bases not matched to a gene: 9. CDR3 bases: TGTGCCAGTAGTCCCCAAGGACTAGCGGGAGGGCCAAACACCGGGGAGCTGTTTTTT. Protein: CASSPQGLAGGPNTGELFF.

Here the CDR3 DNA reads TGTGCCAGCAGCTGGGGGGTATTTACTAATGAAAAACTGTTTTTT. Its translation: CASSWGVFTNEKLFF. The V call is TRBV5-5, the J call TRBJ1-4; D is perhaps TRBD1 (5 bases). There are 15 residues in the CDR3. The V end was cut by 3 bases, the J end by 2 bases, with 11 bases between. The germline V gene encodes CDR1 SGHKS and CDR2 YYEKEE (reference sequence).

This clone was recorded once. J is TRBJ2-7 and V is TRBV15, with 8 positions matching TRBD1. Germline V gene data show CDR1 as LNHNV and CDR2 as YYDKDF (reference sequence). The J segment lost 3 bases and the V segment lost 5 bases, leaving 12 bases of the junction unmatched. CDR3 length: 16 amino acids. DNA for the CDR3: TGTGCCACCAGCGGCGACAGGGGCGGCAGAGGCTACGAGCAGTACTTC. Translating gives CATSGDRGGRGYEQYF.

The genes are TRBV9 and TRBJ1-6; TRBD1 matches at 9 bases. Germline assignment: CDR1 SGDLS and CDR2 YYNGEE. The CDR3 consists of 17 residues. V lost 3 bases and J lost 7; bases outside the gene matches: 11. The CDR3 DNA reads TGTGCCAGCAGCGCCAGCCCGGGACAGGGAGAGAATTCACCCCTCCACTTT. The encoded protein is CASSASPGQGENSPLHF. Based on the CDR3 plus reference TRBV9 and TRBJ1-6, the full variable domain is DSGVTQTPKHLITATGQRVTLRCSPRSGDLSVYWYQQSLDQGLQFLIQYYNGEERAKGNILERFSAQQFPDLHSELNLSSLELGDSALYFCASSASPGQGENSPLHFGNGTRLTVT.

The chain has TRBV13 and TRBJ2-1; TRBD2 matches 11 bases. V gave up 5 bases and J gave up 3 bases; unmatched junction bases: 3. This CDR3 is 15 amino acids long. Germline V gene lookup returns CDR1 PRHDT and CDR2 FYEKMQ (reference sequence). CDR3 DNA: TGTGCCAGCAGCCGGACTAGCGGGCACTACAATGAGCAGTTCTTC. It yields the protein CASSRTSGHYNEQFF. The variable domain in full, completed from reference TRBV13 and TRBJ2-1, reads AAGVIQSPRHLIKEKRETATLKCYPIPRHDTVYWYQQGPGQDPQFLISFYEKMQSDKGSIPDRFSAQQFSDYHSELNMSSLELGDSALYFCASSRTSGHYNEQFFGPGTRLTVL.

V gene TRBV5-5 combines with J gene TRBJ2-3, with no clear D. CDR1 and CDR2 from the germline V gene are SGHKS and YYEKEE (reference sequence). V shed 4 bases and J shed 3 bases, with 12 bases lying between them. CDR3 size: 14 residues. The DNA of the CDR3 is TGTGCCAGCAGCCGGGTAACCTCGACAGATACGCAGTATTTT. Translated: CASSRVTSTDTQYF.

The V and J genes are TRBV24-1 and TRBJ2-7; D ambiguous. CDR1 KGHDR and CDR2 SFDVKD come from the germline V gene. This CDR3 comprises 13 residues. The V gene lost 4 bases and the J gene lost 3 bases, with 9 bases spanning the gap. The CDR3 loop reads CATSEQPGYEQYF. The CDR3 DNA reads as TGTGCCACCAGTGAACAGCCTGGCTACGAGCAGTACTTC.

The rearrangement joins TRBV7-9 to TRBJ1-2; TRBD1 matches at 8 bases. Germline-derived CDR1 and CDR2 are SEHNR and FQNEAQ (reference sequence). The CDR3 totals 13 residues. The V segment lost 4 bases and the J segment 5 bases; nucleotides outside the gene matches: 3. CDR3 bases: TGTGCCAGCAGCTCAGGACAGGGTTATGGCTACACCTTC. Translation gives CASSSGQGYGYTF.

CDR3 region: CASSPLTGGRPSYTF. The CDR3 bases are TGTGCCAGCAGTCCCCTGACCGGGGGGAGGCCTAGCTACACCTTC. This chain joins TRBV6-5 and TRBJ1-2, with D perhaps TRBD1 (5 bases). The CDR3 contains 15 residues. In germline, CDR1 is MNHEY, CDR2 SVGAGI. The V end lost 5 bases, the J end lost 9 bases, and 22 bases lay between the germline ends.

The CDR3: CASSSGMSYEQYF. DNA of the CDR3: TGTGCCAGTTCTAGCGGGATGTCCTACGAGCAGTACTTC. The rearrangement uses TRBV7-8 and TRBJ2-7; TRBD2 matches at 9 bases. Unmatched junction bases numbered 4, after V lost 9 bases and J lost 1 base. In germline, CDR1 is SGHVS, CDR2 FQNEAQ. The CDR3 runs 13 residues.

The V call is TRBV6-5, the J call TRBJ2-5; D not certain. The CDR3 is made up of 13 amino acids. V was cut by 2 bases and J by 9 bases, with 13 bases left in between. The germline V gene has CDR1 MNHEY and CDR2 SVGAGI. The CDR3 DNA reads as TGTGCCAGCAGTTACGGAGACCCCTCGGCCCAGTACTTC. Translating gives CASSYGDPSAQYF.

This rearrangement joins TRBV5-1 to TRBJ2-2, with a weak D call TRBD1 (6 bases). V lost 3 bases and J lost 1, with 16 bases in between. This CDR3 contains 17 residues. Germline V lookup: CDR1 SGHRS, CDR2 YFSETQ. CDR3 in DNA: TGCGCCAGCAGCTCCTATGTGAGGGGGAGGAACACCGGGGAGCTGTTTTTT. This translates into CASSSYVRGRNTGELFF. The full variable domain, with the rest looked up from reference TRBV5-1 and TRBJ2-2, is KAGVTQTPRYLIKTRGQQVTLSCSPISGHRSVSWYQQTPGQGLQFLFEYFSETQRNKGNFPGRFSGRQFSNSRSEMNVSTLELGDSALYLCASSSYVRGRNTGELFFGEGSRLTVL.

This clone was detected only once. The J gene is TRBJ1-2, the V gene TRBV5-1; TRBD1 might be the D (6 bases). V was cut by 7 bases and J by 3 bases, with 22 bases left in between. CDR1 SGHRS and CDR2 YFSETQ come from the germline V gene. The CDR3 is made up of 16 amino acids. This CDR3 is CASATSPSSGDYGYTF. DNA of the CDR3: TGCGCCAGCGCCACCTCCCCGTCGTCAGGGGACTATGGCTACACCTTC.

V gene TRBV7-9 combines with J gene TRBJ2-5; TRBD1 might be the D (6 bases). CDR3 length: 12 amino acids. From germline, CDR1 is SEHNR and CDR2 FQNEAQ (reference sequence). Between the trimmed V and J ends, which lost 5 bases and 5 bases, there was a span of 9 bases. The CDR3 region is CASSQGWETQYF. The CDR3 DNA sequence: TGTGCCAGCAGCCAGGGGTGGGAGACCCAGTACTTC.